Below, 26 T cell receptor beta chains from the same sample are listed, as sequenced in a study of a mutant IDH1 vaccine in newly diagnosed glioma. Repertoires were generated with immunoSEQ multiplex PCR, while TCRdb's copy carries only in-frame clones and drops some. The sample has some 100,000 clones; around four fifths are singletons. Time point given: baseline, week 1 (first vaccination visit). Treatment given: pre-vaccination baseline after standard-of-care therapy. The sequenced sample was PBMCs, obtained from a glioma patient treated with radiotherapy, temozolomide or both. The receptors originated from a woman between 45 and 65 years old with glioma.

This chain joins TRBV6-1 and TRBJ1-5, with a possible D match to TRBD1 (5 bases). Germline CDR1 reads MNHNS; CDR2 reads SASEGT. V lost 6 bases and J 7 bases, leaving 19 bases between the germline ends. The CDR3 has 15 amino acids. This CDR3 reads CASRSLGGAEQPQHF. DNA of the CDR3: TGTGCCAGCAGGTCTCTAGGCGGGGCAGAACAGCCCCAGCATTTT.

V is TRBV6-1 and J is TRBJ1-3; TRBD1 agrees at 7 bases. Per germline, CDR1 MNHNS and CDR2 SASEGT. This CDR3 comprises 14 residues. The V gene end was trimmed by 11 bases and the J gene end by 0 bases; junction bases not matched to a gene: 7. CDR3 amino acids: CAGKRTGSGNTIYF. DNA of the CDR3: TGTGCCGGTAAAAGGACAGGCTCTGGAAACACCATATATTTT.

This clone was picked up one time. This sequence joins TRBV7-8 and TRBJ2-7; TRBD1 agrees at 11 bases. Per the germline V gene, CDR1 is SGHVS and CDR2 is FQNEAQ. There are 17 residues in the CDR3. With V trimmed by 4 bases and J by 4 bases, 12 bases remained unmatched. The CDR3 DNA reads as TGTGCCAGCAGCTCGCAAGGCTGGGGACAGGGGGTTTACGAGCAGTACTTC. Residues: CASSSQGWGQGVYEQYF.

The CDR3 sequence is CASSIGLKNTGELFF. The CDR3 nucleotides are TGTGCCAGTAGTATTGGGCTGAAGAACACCGGGGAGCTGTTTTTT. The chain joins TRBV19 to TRBJ2-2; D not certain. CDR1 LNHDA and CDR2 SQIVND come from the germline V gene (reference sequence). V was pared by 3 bases and J by 1 base, with 9 bases between. This CDR3 contains 15 residues.

The V call is TRBV10-3, the J call TRBJ1-2, with unresolved D. The CDR3 has 15 residues. V dropped 2 bases and J dropped 6 bases, with 16 bases sitting between them. The germline V gene encodes CDR1 ENHRY and CDR2 SYGVKD. The CDR3 DNA follows: TGTGCCATCAGTGAGCCCCGGGCCCCTTGGGATGGCTACACCTTC. The encoded protein is CAISEPRAPWDGYTF.

The genes are TRBV6-6 and TRBJ2-7; no reliable D call. Per the germline V gene, CDR1 is MNHNY and CDR2 is SVGAGI (reference sequence). V dropped 2 bases and J dropped 4 bases, with 3 bases sitting between them. The CDR3 has 11 residues. CDR3 loop: CASSYQYEQYF. CDR3 DNA sequence: TGTGCCAGCAGTTACCAATACGAGCAGTACTTC.

The genes are TRBV9 and TRBJ1-6; D is unclear. Germline CDR1 and CDR2: SGDLS and YYNGEE. The CDR3 totals 12 residues. V dropped 3 bases and J dropped 10 bases, with 8 bases sitting between them. CDR3 residues: CASSGNTSPLHF. CDR3 bases: TGTGCCAGCAGCGGAAATACATCACCCCTCCACTTT.

The chain is built from TRBV7-9 and TRBJ2-7; 9 nucleotides line up with TRBD1. The CDR3 totals 14 residues. The V gene's germline CDR1 is SEHNR and CDR2 FQNEAQ (reference sequence). The V and J ends lost 8 bases and 2 bases, in that order; junction bases with no gene match: 7. As DNA, the CDR3 is TGTGCCAGCGGACACCGGGACAGGGCCTACGAGCAGTACTTC. It specifies CASGHRDRAYEQYF.

This chain joins TRBV30 and TRBJ2-5, with D unresolved. Germline V gene sequence: CDR1 GTSNPN, CDR2 SVGIG (reference sequence). The CDR3 totals 13 residues. Trimming removed 1 base from V and 0 bases from J, with 6 bases in between. The CDR3 DNA sequence: TGTGCCTGGAGTGGACAAGACCAAGAGACCCAGTACTTC. Amino acids: CAWSGQDQETQYF.

V and J are TRBV6-1 and TRBJ1-1; tentative D call: TRBD1 (6 bases). Trimming took 8 bases from V and 2 from J, leaving 15 bases between them. This CDR3 contains 14 residues. In germline, CDR1 is MNHNS, CDR2 SASEGT. The CDR3 region is CASGQHRLNTEAFF. The CDR3 DNA reads as TGTGCCAGCGGACAGCACCGACTTAACACTGAAGCTTTCTTT.

This clone was picked up one time. The chain employs TRBV6-1 and TRBJ1-2; no clear D gene. V was cut by 1 base and J by 6 bases, with 12 bases left in between. The CDR3 runs 14 residues. CDR1 MNHNS and CDR2 SASEGT come from the germline V gene. CDR3 in amino acids: CASSEGRSTDGYTF. CDR3 bases: TGTGCCAGCAGTGAAGGTCGAAGTACGGATGGCTACACCTTC.

The genes are TRBV7-2 and TRBJ1-2; unclear D gene. V shed 1 base and J shed 1 base, with 7 bases lying between them. Looked up from germline, CDR1 is SGHTA and CDR2 is FQGNSA. The length of the CDR3 is 14 residues. The CDR3 nucleotides are TGTGCCAGCAGCTTAGATGGATTTAACTATGGCTACACCTTC. It is translated as CASSLDGFNYGYTF.

The chain joins TRBV5-1 to TRBJ1-1; D is possibly TRBD1 (6 bases). V shed 2 bases and J shed 1 base, with 24 bases lying between them. This CDR3 has 19 amino acids. Germline assignment: CDR1 SGHRS and CDR2 YFSETQ. CDR3: CASSFFVGGASLPNTEAFF. The CDR3 DNA sequence: TGCGCCAGCAGCTTTTTCGTTGGGGGGGCTTCCCTTCCGAACACTGAAGCTTTCTTT.

A single count supports this clone. V usage is TRBV29-1 and J usage is TRBJ2-7; D gene unclear. Germline CDR1 SQVTM, CDR2 ANQGSEA. With 7 bases removed from V and 0 bases from J, the gap between germline ends came to 16 bases. The CDR3 runs to 14 residues. The CDR3 loop reads CSAARLLSSYEQYF. CDR3 nucleotide sequence: TGCAGCGCGGCTCGTTTACTCAGCTCCTACGAGCAGTACTTC.

The J gene is TRBJ1-6, the V gene TRBV5-6; D uncertain. CDR3 length: 16 residues. V lost 2 bases and J 0 bases, leaving 9 bases between the germline ends. The germline V gene encodes CDR1 SGHDT and CDR2 YYEEEE. The DNA of the CDR3 is TGTGCCAGCAGCTTTGGCGGGTTCTCCTATAATTCACCCCTCCACTTT. Translation gives CASSFGGFSYNSPLHF.

The DNA of the CDR3 is TGCAGCGTTGCAAATGGACAGGGAATCGCTGGGGCCAACGTCCTGACTTTC. Amino acid sequence: CSVANGQGIAGANVLTF. V gene TRBV29-1 combines with J gene TRBJ2-6, with 8 nucleotides matching TRBD1. Trimming cost V 4 bases and J 2 bases; bases outside gene matches: 10. The CDR3 length is 17 residues. Germline loops: CDR1 SQVTM, CDR2 ANQGSEA.

The rearrangement joins TRBV14 to TRBJ1-3; 7 bases agree with TRBD1. V shed 4 bases, J shed 1 base, and the junction held 4 bases outside the gene matches. The CDR3 loop spans 15 amino acids. Germline V gene data show CDR1 as SGHDN and CDR2 as FVKESK. DNA for the CDR3: TGTGCCAGCAGCCTGGGACAGAGGTCTGGAAACACCATATATTTT. Amino acid sequence: CASSLGQRSGNTIYF. The variable domain in full, with the rest retrieved from reference TRBV14 and TRBJ1-3, is EAGVTQFPSHSVIEKGQTVTLRCDPISGHDNLYWYRRVMGKEIKFLLHFVKESKQDESGMPNNRFLAERTGGTYSTLKVQPAELEDSGVYFCASSLGQRSGNTIYFGEGSWLTVV.

The genes are TRBV7-9 and TRBJ2-7; perhaps D is TRBD1 or TRBD2 (7 bases each). Per germline, CDR1 SEHNR and CDR2 FQNEAQ (reference sequence). V lost 6 bases and J lost 2, with 17 bases in between. The CDR3 is 15 amino acids. CDR3 coding DNA: TGTGCCAGCAGTCCCCAGGGGGGGCCTACCTACGAGCAGTACTTC. Its translation is CASSPQGGPTYEQYF.

V gene TRBV2 combines with J gene TRBJ2-5; weak D call: TRBD1 (7 bases). CDR1 SNHLY and CDR2 FYNNEI come from the germline V gene. Between the trimmed V and J ends, which lost 7 bases and 6 bases, there was a span of 18 bases. The CDR3 length is 14 residues. The CDR3 region is CASTPFQGGKTQYF. The CDR3 bases are TGTGCCAGCACCCCCTTTCAGGGGGGAAAGACCCAGTACTTC.

The chain is built from TRBV25-1 and TRBJ1-2; 11 bases are a match to TRBD1. Germline trimming cut 6 bases from V and 3 bases from J; bases unmatched to any gene: 3. The CDR3 contains 14 residues. Germline lookup yields CDR1 MGHDK and CDR2 SYGVNS. CDR3 DNA: TGTGCCAGCAGGGGACAGGGGGACCACTATGGCTACACCTTC. Its translation is CASRGQGDHYGYTF.

This chain uses TRBV2 with TRBJ1-1, with D perhaps matching TRBD1 (5 bases). The CDR3 loop spans 11 amino acids. Looked up from germline, CDR1 is SNHLY and CDR2 is FYNNEI. The germline V and J ends were trimmed by 10 bases and 1 base, with 7 bases remaining between them. The CDR3 loop is CATTGNTEAFF. As DNA, the CDR3 is TGTGCCACCACAGGGAACACTGAAGCTTTCTTT.

V usage is TRBV30 and J usage is TRBJ2-1; D gene uncertain. Looked up from germline, CDR1 is GTSNPN and CDR2 is SVGIG (reference sequence). The CDR3 is 15 residues long. The V gene lost 0 bases and the J gene lost 9 bases, with 18 bases spanning the gap. CDR3 protein: CAWSVTRPVGGEQFF. CDR3 in DNA: TGTGCCTGGAGTGTAACAAGGCCGGTCGGTGGTGAGCAGTTCTTC.

The gene calls are TRBV4-3 and TRBJ2-1; 8 nucleotides align to TRBD2. V was pared by 1 base and J by 3 bases, with 8 bases of the junction left unmatched. There are 17 residues in the CDR3. From germline, CDR1 is LGHNA and CDR2 YSLEER. Here the CDR3 DNA reads TGCGCCAGCAGCCAAGGGGGGGTAGCGGGGTACTACAATGAGCAGTTCTTC. Protein: CASSQGGVAGYYNEQFF.

The rearrangement links TRBV7-9 to TRBJ2-7; tentative D call: TRBD1 (5 bases). With 5 bases removed from V and 2 bases from J, the gap between germline ends came to 7 bases. This CDR3 region has 12 residues. Per the germline V gene, CDR1 is SEHNR and CDR2 is FQNEAQ (reference sequence). CDR3 sequence reads: CASSKTAYEQYF. The CDR3 DNA is TGTGCCAGCAGCAAGACAGCCTACGAGCAGTACTTC. Filled out from reference TRBV7-9 and TRBJ2-7, the complete variable domain reads DTGVSQNPRHKITKRGQNVTFRCDPISEHNRLYWYRQTLGQGPEFLTYFQNEAQLEKSRLLSDRFSAERPKGSFSTLEIQRTEQGDSAMYLCASSKTAYEQYFGPGTRLTVT.

The V and J genes are TRBV2 and TRBJ2-7; D perhaps matches TRBD2 (6 bases). CDR3 length: 16 residues. Trimming pared 6 bases from V and 1 base from J, leaving 19 bases between. Germline V gene lookup returns CDR1 SNHLY and CDR2 FYNNEI. In DNA, the CDR3 is TGTGCCAGCAGCGGAGGGGCAGGGAGGTTTTCCTACGAGCAGTACTTC. This translates into CASSGGAGRFSYEQYF.

The J gene is TRBJ1-5, the V gene TRBV28, with D tentatively TRBD1 (5 bases). The length of the CDR3 is 13 residues. V lost 2 bases and J 6 bases, leaving 8 bases between the germline ends. In germline, CDR1 is MDHEN, CDR2 SYDVKM. The CDR3 reads CASSLGGVQPQHF. CDR3 DNA: TGTGCCAGCAGTTTAGGGGGAGTTCAGCCCCAGCATTTT.